Described below is a single T cell receptor (beta chain) sequence and its context. In germline, CDR1 is DFQATT, CDR2 SNEGSKA (reference sequence). This CDR3 has 14 amino acids. Trimming stripped 3 bases from V and 0 bases from J, with 11 bases between. The data originate from a study of blood T cell repertoires in COVID-19. Produced via immunoSEQ multiplex PCR; TCRdb's table is partial and in-frame only. In the table there are approximately 440,000 clones, about 87% of which are singletons. Patients at the Seattle site were enrolled during active infection and followed longitudinally. The sequenced material came from peripheral blood. J is TRBJ1-1 and V is TRBV20-1; maybe TRBD1 (6 bases). The clonotype was recovered from a woman aged 45-65 years with COVID-19, enrolled during active disease. The DNA of the CDR3 is TGCAGTGCTAGTGAGGACAGTATGAACACTGAAGCTTTCTTT. Protein: CSASEDSMNTEAFF.